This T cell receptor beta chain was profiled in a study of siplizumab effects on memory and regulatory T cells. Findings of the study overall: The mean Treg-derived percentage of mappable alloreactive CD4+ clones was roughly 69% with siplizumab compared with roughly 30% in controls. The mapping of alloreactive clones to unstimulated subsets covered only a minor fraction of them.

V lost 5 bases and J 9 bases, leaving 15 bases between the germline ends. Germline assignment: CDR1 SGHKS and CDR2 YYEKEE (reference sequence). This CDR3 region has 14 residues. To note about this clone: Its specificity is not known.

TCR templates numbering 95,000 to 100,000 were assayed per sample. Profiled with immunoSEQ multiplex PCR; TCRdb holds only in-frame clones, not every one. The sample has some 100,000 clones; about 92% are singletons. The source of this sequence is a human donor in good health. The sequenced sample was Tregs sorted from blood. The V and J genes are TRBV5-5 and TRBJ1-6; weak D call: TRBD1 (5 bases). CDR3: CASSVGEIGSPLHF. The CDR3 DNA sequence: TGTGCCAGCAGTGTGGGGGAAATAGGTTCACCCCTCCACTTT.